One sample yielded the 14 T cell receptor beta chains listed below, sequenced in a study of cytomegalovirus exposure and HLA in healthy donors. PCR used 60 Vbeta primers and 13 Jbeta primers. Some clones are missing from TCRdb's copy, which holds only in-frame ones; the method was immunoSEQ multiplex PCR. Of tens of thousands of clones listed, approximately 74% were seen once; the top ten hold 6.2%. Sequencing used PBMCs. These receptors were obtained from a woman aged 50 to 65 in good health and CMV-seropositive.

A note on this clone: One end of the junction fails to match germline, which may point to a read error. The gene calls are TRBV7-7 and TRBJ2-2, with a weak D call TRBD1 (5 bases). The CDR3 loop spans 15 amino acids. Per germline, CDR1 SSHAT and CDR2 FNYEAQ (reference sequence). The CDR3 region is CASSHDRTNTGELFF. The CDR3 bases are TGTGCTAGCAGCCACGACAGAACGAACACCGGGGAGCTGTTTTTT.

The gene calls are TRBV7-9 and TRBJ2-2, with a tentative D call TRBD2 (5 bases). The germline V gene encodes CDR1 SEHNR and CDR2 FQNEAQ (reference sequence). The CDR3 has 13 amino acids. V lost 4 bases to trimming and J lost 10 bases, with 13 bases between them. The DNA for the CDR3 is TGTGCCAGCAGCTATACTAGGGCTAAGGAGCTGTTTTTT. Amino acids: CASSYTRAKELFF. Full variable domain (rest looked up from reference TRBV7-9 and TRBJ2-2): DTGVSQNPRHKITKRGQNVTFRCDPISEHNRLYWYRQTLGQGPEFLTYFQNEAQLEKSRLLSDRFSAERPKGSFSTLEIQRTEQGDSAMYLCASSYTRAKELFFGEGSRLTVL.

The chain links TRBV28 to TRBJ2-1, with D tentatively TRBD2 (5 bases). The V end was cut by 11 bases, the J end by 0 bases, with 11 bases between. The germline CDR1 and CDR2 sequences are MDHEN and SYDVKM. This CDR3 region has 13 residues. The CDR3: CACRGSSYNEQFF. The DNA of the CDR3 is TGTGCCTGCCGGGGAAGCTCCTACAATGAGCAGTTCTTC.

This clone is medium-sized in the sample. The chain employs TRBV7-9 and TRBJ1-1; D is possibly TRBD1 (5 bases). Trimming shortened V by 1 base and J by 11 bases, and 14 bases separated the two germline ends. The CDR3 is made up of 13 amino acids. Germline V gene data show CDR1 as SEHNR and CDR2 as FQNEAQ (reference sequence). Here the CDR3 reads CASSLEVEGWAFF. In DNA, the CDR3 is TGTGCCAGCAGCTTAGAGGTGGAGGGGTGGGCTTTCTTT.

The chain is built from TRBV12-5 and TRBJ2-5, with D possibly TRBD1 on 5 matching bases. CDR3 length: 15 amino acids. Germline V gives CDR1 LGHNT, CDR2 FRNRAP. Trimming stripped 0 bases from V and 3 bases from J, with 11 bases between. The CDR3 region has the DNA TGTGCTAGTGGTTTGGTAGGGGCGTTAGAAGAGACCCAGTACTTC. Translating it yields CASGLVGALEETQYF.

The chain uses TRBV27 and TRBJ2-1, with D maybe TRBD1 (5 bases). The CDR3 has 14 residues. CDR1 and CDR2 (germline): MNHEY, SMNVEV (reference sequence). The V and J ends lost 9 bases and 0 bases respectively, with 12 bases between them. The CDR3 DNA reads TGTGCCAGTTCCCAGGACATCTCCTACAATGAGCAGTTCTTC. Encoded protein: CASSQDISYNEQFF.

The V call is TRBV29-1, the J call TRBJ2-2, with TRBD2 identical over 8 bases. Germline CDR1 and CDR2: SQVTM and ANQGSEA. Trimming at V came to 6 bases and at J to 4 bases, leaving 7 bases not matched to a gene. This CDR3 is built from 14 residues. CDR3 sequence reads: CSVLGGGGTGELFF. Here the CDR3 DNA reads TGCAGCGTCCTCGGGGGGGGCGGCACCGGGGAGCTGTTTTTT.

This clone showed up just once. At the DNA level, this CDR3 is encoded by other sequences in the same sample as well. The CDR3 DNA sequence: TGTGCCACCAGCAGAGACAGATATGGCTACACCTTC. It specifies CATSRDRYGYTF. The chain recombines TRBV15 with TRBJ1-2; no clear D gene. The CDR3 contains 12 residues. V was cut by 0 bases and J by 5 bases, with 4 bases left in between. Germline V gene lookup returns CDR1 LNHNV and CDR2 YYDKDF (reference sequence).

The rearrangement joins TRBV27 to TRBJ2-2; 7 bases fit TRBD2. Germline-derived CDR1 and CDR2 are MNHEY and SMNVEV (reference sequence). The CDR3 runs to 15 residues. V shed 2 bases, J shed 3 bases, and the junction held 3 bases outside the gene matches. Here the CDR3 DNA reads TGTGCCAGCAGTTTAGGCGGGAGAGACACCGGGGAGCTGTTTTTT. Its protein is CASSLGGRDTGELFF.

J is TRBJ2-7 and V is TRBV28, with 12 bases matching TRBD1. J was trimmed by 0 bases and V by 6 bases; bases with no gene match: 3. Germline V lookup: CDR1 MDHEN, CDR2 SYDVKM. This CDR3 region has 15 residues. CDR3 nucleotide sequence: TGTGCCAGCAGCCGGGGACAGGGGGCCTCCTACGAGCAGTACTTC. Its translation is CASSRGQGASYEQYF.

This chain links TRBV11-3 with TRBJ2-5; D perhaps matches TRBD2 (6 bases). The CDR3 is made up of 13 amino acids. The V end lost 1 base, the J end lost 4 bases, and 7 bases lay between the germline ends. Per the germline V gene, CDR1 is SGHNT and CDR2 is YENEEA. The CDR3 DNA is TGTGCCAGCAGCTTAGTGGGGGGAGAGACCCAGTACTTC. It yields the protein CASSLVGGETQYF.

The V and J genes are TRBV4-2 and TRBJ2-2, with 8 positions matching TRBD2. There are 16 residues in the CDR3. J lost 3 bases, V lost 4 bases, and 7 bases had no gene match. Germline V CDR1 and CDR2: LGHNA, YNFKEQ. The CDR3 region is CASSLGTRGYTGELFF. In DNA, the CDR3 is TGTGCCAGCAGCCTAGGGACTAGGGGTTACACCGGGGAGCTGTTTTTT.

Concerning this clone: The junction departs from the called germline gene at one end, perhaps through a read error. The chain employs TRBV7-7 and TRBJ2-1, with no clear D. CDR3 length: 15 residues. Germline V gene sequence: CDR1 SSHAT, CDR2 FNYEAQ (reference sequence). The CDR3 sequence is CASSPGLISYNEQFF. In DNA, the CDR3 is TGTGCTAGCAGCCCCGGTTTGATCTCCTACAATGAGCAGTTCTTC.

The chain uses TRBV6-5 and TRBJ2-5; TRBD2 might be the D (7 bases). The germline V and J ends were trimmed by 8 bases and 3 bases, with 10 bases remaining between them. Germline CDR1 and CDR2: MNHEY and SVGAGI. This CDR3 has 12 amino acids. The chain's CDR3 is CASQGREETQYF. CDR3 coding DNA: TGTGCCAGCCAGGGGAGGGAAGAGACCCAGTACTTC.